The entry below gives a single TCR beta chain sequence along with its context. This clone's antigen is unknown. No base quality information exists; no much larger clone differs at one position. Donors were healthy HIV-negative adults with no recently reported acute infections or vaccinations. Every donor was a Caucasian adult residing in Nashville, Tennessee, USA. For unsorted samples, 90 million to 95 million PBMCs were counted, and genomic DNA was extracted using the QIAamp DNA Blood Mini kit. Blood was collected by leukapheresis, and PBMCs were isolated by Ficoll-Histopaque density gradient centrifugation and then cryopreserved in liquid nitrogen vapor phase. The data belong to a study of shared clonotypes between healthy human individuals (dated by TCRdb to 2018 to 2020). About the investigation overall: Two women and three men aged 18 to 49 years were included in the cohort. To estimate repertoire size and how much clonotype sharing occurs between individuals, the study deeply sequenced the blood TCR repertoires of several healthy adults. To increase sequencing depth and limit assay-specific biases, TCR repertoire library preparation and sequencing were carried out by different laboratories using diverse techniques. Per donor, leukapheresis produced somewhere between about 0.9 and 9 billion PBMCs. The paper's findings and limits, for the study overall: Sampling was limited to blood, and TCR repertoires in tissue likely differ from TCR repertoires in blood. The genetic and exposure-history diversity represented was limited by the small number of donors. Pairwise subsampling led to the expectation that sequencing depth would affect the degree of clonotype sharing among donors.

TCR CDR3 regions were amplified from genomic DNA by multiplex PCR using the deep immunoSEQ assay. Extracted genomic DNA from each cell subset was spread evenly across all wells of several immunoSEQ 96-well plates, with each plate serving as a replicate. For unsorted PBMC, 300 ng genomic DNA, equal to roughly 32,000 T cell genomes, was loaded into each replicate PCR. Unsorted PBMC genomic DNA was sequenced across ten immunoSEQ deep assay plates. Purified libraries were measured with a Qubit 3.0 fluorometer, size-checked on a Bioanalyzer 2100, and measured again with the KAPA Library Quantification kit. Every immunoSEQ 96-well plate was sequenced on a dedicated single-read 150-cycle Illumina NextSeq 550 flow cell. Turning to the authors' computational methods: The immunoSEQ output contained only junctional sequences without quality scores, so filtering could not match that applied to full-length reads. Sequences were annotated with PyIR, a Python wrapper for IgBLAST v1.9, and V/J genes and CDR3 were assigned using IMGT germline references. Reads with weak V/J assignments (E-value above 1e-6), missing CDR3, stop codons, out-of-frame junctions, or ambiguous translated residues were removed. V3J clonotypes were defined as sequences sharing the same inferred V gene, J gene, and CDR3 amino acid sequence. To compute the percentage overlap between repertoires, the number of shared unique clonotypes was divided by the size of the smaller repertoire. Repertoire richness was assessed with RTK rarefaction, the Chao1 estimator, and Recon v2.1 estimates of unobserved clonotypes. Not all clones reach the TCRdb copy of this immuneACCESS table, which keeps in-frame sequences only. Checked studies attribute under half of the gap to unresolved V genes and leave the rest unexplained. V and J calls and clone size follow that table, whereas D and trimming were derived from the DNA. The sample table lists more than 400,000 clones, about 85% of them with a count of one. The leading ten clones occupy 10% to 15% of the sample.

Via the germline V gene, CDR1 is LGHNA and CDR2 YNFKEQ. CDR3 length: 15 amino acids, cysteine to phenylalanine. CDR3 DNA is the only sequence kept; it has 45 bases, read in frame from the first base. V and J are trimmed by 6 bases and 2 bases, and the gene matches miss 6 bases of the junction. The sample was PBMCs. The clonotype originates from a woman in her thirties or forties in good health. Some clones in this sample may be carry-over from other donors' samples. Rearrangement joined TRBV4-2 to TRBJ2-5; 10 bases in the middle match TRBD2. The sequenced DNA: TGTGCCAGCAGTCGAACTAGCGGGACTCAAGAGACCCAGTACTTC. Its translation reads: CASSRTSGTQETQYF.